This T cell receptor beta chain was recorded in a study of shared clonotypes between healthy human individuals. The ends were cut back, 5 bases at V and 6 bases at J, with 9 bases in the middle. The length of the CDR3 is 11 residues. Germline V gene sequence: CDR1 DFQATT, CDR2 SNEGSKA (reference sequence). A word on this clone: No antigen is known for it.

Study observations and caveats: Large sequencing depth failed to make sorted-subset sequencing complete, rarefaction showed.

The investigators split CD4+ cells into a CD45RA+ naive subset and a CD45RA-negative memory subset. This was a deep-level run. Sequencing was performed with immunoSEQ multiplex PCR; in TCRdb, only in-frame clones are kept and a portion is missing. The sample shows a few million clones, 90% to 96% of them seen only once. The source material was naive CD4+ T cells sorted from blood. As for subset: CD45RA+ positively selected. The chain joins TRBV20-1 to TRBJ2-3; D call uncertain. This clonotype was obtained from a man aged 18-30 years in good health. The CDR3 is CSARDWDTQYF. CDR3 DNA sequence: TGCAGTGCTCGCGATTGGGATACGCAGTATTTT.